The rows below give T cell receptor beta chains drawn from one sample of a study of T cell repertoires in cytomegalovirus infection. TCRdb reanalysed the reads using MiXCR and keeps one entry per CDR3 protein. The sample yields approximately 730,000 distinct CDR3 sequences, around 35% seen once. For these receptors, no antigen is known. Sequencing was performed on cultured PBMCs, taken from culture after CMV antigen stimulation. The receptors here all came from a human donor in good health (CMV status not recorded). Some clones in this sample may be carry-over from other donors' samples. Each CDR3 is given with its conserved first and last residue. Size is stated for part of the rows, as once, few or many counts, or as a class when the clone is expanded.

TRBV27	few	TRBJ1-5	CASSLYSARGPQHF
TRBV19	once	TRBJ2-7	CASRTQGTHEQYF
TRBV4-1	few	TRBJ2-3	CASSQVQTPDTQYF
TRBV7-2	.	TRBJ2-2	CASSENSGANTGELFF
TRBV7-9	few	TRBJ1-1	CASSFDRGVTEAFF
TRBV12-3/TRBV12-4	.	TRBJ2-3	CASSSTPGLAGDTQYF
TRBV7-8	few	TRBJ2-1	CASSLIGREIEQFF
TRBV9	few	TRBJ2-7	CASSVGGGDNNYEQYF
TRBV18	.	TRBJ2-5	CASSPPTWTGEETQYF
TRBV2	few	TRBJ1-1	CASRGLTEAFF
TRBV5-6	.	TRBJ1-1	CASSPDTAQGTEAFF
TRBV11-2	.	TRBJ2-1	CASSLAPRGWYEQFF
TRBV5-1	.	TRBJ2-7	CASSLDVNYEQYF
TRBV19	.	TRBJ1-5	CASNNLRVDQPQHF
TRBV5-4	.	TRBJ2-5	CASSLPPGGGGETQYF
TRBV28	.	TRBJ1-1	CASTLRGHTEAFF
TRBV12-3/TRBV12-4	.	TRBJ1-1	CASSLFVGDTEAFF
TRBV7-2	many	TRBJ1-3	CASSLGQGMGGNTIYF
TRBV5-5	few	TRBJ1-4	CASSASGTGDEKLFF
TRBV7-2	few	TRBJ2-3	CASSPAGAGTQYF
TRBV7-9	.	TRBJ2-3	CASSPVLGREARGSDTQYF
TRBV27	few	TRBJ1-6	CASGRANQYNSPLHF
TRBV5-1	.	TRBJ2-1	CASSWLGQEFNEQFF
TRBV7-8	.	TRBJ2-1	CASSKPRTAAYNEQFF
TRBV30	.	TRBJ1-5	CAWSPSGDQPQHF
TRBV28	few	TRBJ1-1	CASSLFLKELMNTEAFF
TRBV5-6	.	TRBJ2-3	CASSLRYSGGAGDTQYF
TRBV19	few	TRBJ1-5	CASSTGGRPQPQHF
TRBV7-9	.	TRBJ2-7	CASSFSTGGFEQYF
TRBV7-2	many	TRBJ1-1	CASSLYRDTEAFF
TRBV7-6	few	TRBJ2-7	CASSPSWGEMNEQYF
TRBV2	few	TRBJ2-5	CASTPGGRRETQYF
TRBV5-6	.	TRBJ2-1	CASSRTGFSYNEQFF
TRBV20-1	.	TRBJ2-3	CSAGEPRGPRDTQYF
TRBV10-2	few	TRBJ2-2	CASAASSNTGELFF
TRBV28	few	TRBJ1-4	CASSLGNEAIGEKLFF
TRBV19	.	TRBJ2-1	CASSTGQGNYNEQFF
TRBV6-8	.	TRBJ1-6	CASSYDSAKGETYNSPLHF
TRBV6-5	.	TRBJ1-3	CASSGSTGRRSGNTIYF
TRBV20-1	.	TRBJ1-2	CSAREAVLQGNYGYTF